What follows are 30 T cell receptor beta chains derived from one specimen sequenced in a study of blood T cell repertoires in COVID-19. Sequenced by immunoSEQ multiplex PCR; TCRdb stores in-frame clones only, minus some. The repertoire holds approximately 110,000 clones, with about nine tenths as singletons. Sequencing used peripheral blood. Receptors originate from a woman in her forties or fifties with acute or convalescent COVID-19.

This clone was seen a few times. The rearrangement links TRBV6-5 to TRBJ1-5, with D unresolved. The germline CDR1 and CDR2 sequences are MNHEY and SVGAGI. V was trimmed by 6 bases and J by 7 bases, leaving 19 bases between them. The CDR3 length is 15 residues. In DNA form, the CDR3 reads TGTGCCAGCAGCCCCAACCCCGGTTCGGGGCAGCCCCAGCATTTT. Amino acid sequence: CASSPNPGSGQPQHF.

V gene TRBV29-1 combines with J gene TRBJ2-1, with D perhaps matching TRBD2 (6 bases). This CDR3 is built from 8 residues. Germline V gives CDR1 SQVTM, CDR2 ANQGSEA. The CDR3 sequence is CSGGEQFF. CDR3 coding DNA: TGCAGTGGGGGGGAGCAGTTCTTC.

The chain links TRBV30 to TRBJ1-2; D gene ambiguous. The length of the CDR3 is 13 residues. V was pared by 4 bases and J by 4 bases, with 13 bases between. Germline assignment: CDR1 GTSNPN and CDR2 SVGIG (reference sequence). The CDR3 DNA is TGTGCCTGGACTTCGGGAGGCCTCTATGGCTACACCTTC. Its protein product is CAWTSGGLYGYTF.

The genes are TRBV5-1 and TRBJ2-1; possibly TRBD2 for D (6 bases). The germline CDR1 and CDR2 sequences are SGHRS and YFSETQ. CDR3 length: 17 residues. The V end was cut by 4 bases, the J end by 0 bases, with 17 bases between. The CDR3 loop is CASSPGRWGSSYNEQFF. CDR3 nucleotides: TGCGCCAGCAGCCCAGGGAGGTGGGGTAGCTCCTACAATGAGCAGTTCTTC.

The gene calls are TRBV7-2 and TRBJ2-2, with D unresolved. The CDR3 runs to 13 residues. The V and J ends lost 7 bases and 5 bases respectively, with 11 bases between them. The germline gives CDR1 SGHTA, CDR2 FQGNSA. This CDR3 is CASTPERTGELFF. Written as DNA, the CDR3 is TGTGCCAGCACCCCGGAGAGGACCGGGGAGCTGTTTTTT.

The chain has TRBV25-1 and TRBJ1-2; the D gene is possibly TRBD1 (6 bases). This CDR3 comprises 13 residues. V lost 3 bases, J lost 8 bases, and 13 bases lay in between. Germline CDR1 MGHDK, CDR2 SYGVNS. CDR3 DNA: TGTGCCAGCAGTGATGGGGGCGCCCGGGGCTACACCTTC. Amino acids: CASSDGGARGYTF.

This clone is a singleton in its sample. The rearrangement links TRBV15 to TRBJ2-3, with D possibly matching TRBD2 (5 bases). V was cut by 6 bases and J by 0 bases, with 13 bases left in between. Germline V gene sequence: CDR1 LNHNV, CDR2 YYDKDF (reference sequence). CDR3 size: 15 residues. The CDR3 loop is CATREGGVSTDTQYF. CDR3 DNA sequence: TGTGCCACCAGAGAGGGTGGAGTCAGCACAGATACGCAGTATTTT.

The V and J genes are TRBV28 and TRBJ1-1, with TRBD1 as a possible D gene (6 bases). V lost 5 bases, J lost 7 bases, and 11 bases lay in between. CDR1 MDHEN and CDR2 SYDVKM come from the germline V gene. This CDR3 comprises 12 residues. The CDR3 region is CASSEGVFEAFF. In nucleotides, the CDR3 is TGTGCCAGCAGTGAGGGGGTTTTTGAAGCTTTCTTT.

The chain couples TRBV6-2 or TRBV6-3 to TRBJ2-7, with 9 bases matching TRBD1. Germline V lookup: CDR1 MNHEY, CDR2 SVGEGT. After removal of 2 bases from V and 4 bases from J, the junction contained 12 bases not matched to a gene. The CDR3 loop spans 17 amino acids. The CDR3 loop is CASSYPHAGTGMYEQYF. The CDR3 bases are TGTGCCAGCAGTTACCCCCACGCCGGGACAGGGATGTACGAGCAGTACTTC.

This clone was seen a handful of times. This sequence joins TRBV18 and TRBJ1-4, with TRBD1 as a possible D gene (6 bases). CDR1 is KGHSH and CDR2 is LQKENI in the germline V gene. Deletions cut 5 bases from V and 3 bases from J, with 13 bases between. The CDR3 spans 15 residues. CDR3 coding DNA: TGTGCCAGCTCAAATTTCGGACAGTCTAATGAAAAACTGTTTTTT. It encodes CASSNFGQSNEKLFF.

DNA of the CDR3: TGTGCCAGCAGCTTAGGACAGATCACCGGGGAGCTGTTTTTT. It codes for CASSLGQITGELFF. The rearrangement uses TRBV11-2 and TRBJ2-2; tentatively, D is TRBD1 (5 bases). Germline-derived CDR1 and CDR2 are SGHAT and FQNNGV. Trimming removed 1 base from V and 4 bases from J, with 7 bases in between. The CDR3 consists of 14 residues.

The chain is built from TRBV12-3 or TRBV12-4 and TRBJ2-5; D might be TRBD1 (6 bases). This CDR3 has 13 amino acids. The V end was cut by 3 bases, the J end by 3 bases, with 8 bases between. CDR3 protein: CASSFGGKETQYF. The CDR3 DNA reads as TGTGCCAGCAGTTTTGGGGGCAAAGAGACCCAGTACTTC.

The count of this clone is one. The chain recombines TRBV19 with TRBJ1-2, with 7 bases identical to TRBD1. The CDR3 covers 13 residues. V lost 7 bases to trimming and J lost 8 bases; unmatched junction nucleotides: 10. Germline V gene data show CDR1 as LNHDA and CDR2 as SQIVND (reference sequence). CDR3: CASTKAGGYGYTF. The CDR3 coding sequence is TGTGCCAGTACCAAAGCAGGGGGTTACGGCTACACCTTC.

The chain joins TRBV4-1 to TRBJ1-2, with D possibly TRBD1 on 5 matching bases. Germline CDR1 MGHRA, CDR2 YSYEKL. V was pared by 1 base and J by 3 bases, with 6 bases between. CDR3 length: 13 amino acids. The DNA for the CDR3 is TGCGCCAGCAGCCAAGTAGGGGACTATGGCTACACCTTC. Translation gives CASSQVGDYGYTF.

The V and J genes are TRBV30 and TRBJ1-6; TRBD1 aligns across 7 bases. The CDR3 has 14 amino acids. Losses at the gene ends were 0 bases for V and 6 bases for J; bases not matched to a gene: 2. CDR1 is GTSNPN and CDR2 is SVGIG in the germline V gene (reference sequence). The CDR3 nucleotides are TGTGCCTGGAGTGTACACAGGGGTAATTCACCCCTCCACTTT. It specifies CAWSVHRGNSPLHF.

The chain combines TRBV30 with TRBJ2-2; 10 positions match TRBD1. In germline, CDR1 is GTSNPN, CDR2 SVGIG (reference sequence). After removal of 6 bases from V and 0 bases from J, the junction contained 10 bases not matched to a gene. This CDR3 has 17 residues. The CDR3 region is CACTGTGDIANTGELFF. The CDR3, as DNA: TGTGCCTGTACCGGGACAGGGGATATCGCGAACACCGGGGAGCTGTTTTTT.

The genes are TRBV27 and TRBJ1-3, with TRBD1 identical over 9 bases. The CDR3 is 16 residues long. Germline V gene data show CDR1 as MNHEY and CDR2 as SMNVEV (reference sequence). Germline trimming cut 4 bases from V and 5 bases from J; bases unmatched to any gene: 9. CDR3 sequence: CASSSLGQGRRNTIYF. The CDR3 DNA reads TGTGCCAGCAGTTCCCTAGGACAGGGGAGGCGAAACACCATATATTTT.

This rearrangement joins TRBV2 to TRBJ1-1; TRBD1 agrees at 10 bases. The CDR3 length is 16 residues. Germline V CDR1 and CDR2: SNHLY, FYNNEI. The J segment lost 4 bases and the V segment lost 2 bases, leaving 7 bases of the junction unmatched. The DNA for the CDR3 is TGTGCCAGCAGTGAATTTAGGACAGGGGGAGGCACTGAAGCTTTCTTT. Translating it yields CASSEFRTGGGTEAFF.

The chain recombines TRBV5-1 with TRBJ1-2; D is possibly TRBD1 (5 bases). V shed 2 bases and J shed 4 bases, with 9 bases lying between them. The CDR3 has 13 amino acids. The germline gives CDR1 SGHRS, CDR2 YFSETQ. CDR3 sequence: CASSFDSLYGYTF. The CDR3 bases are TGCGCCAGCAGCTTTGACAGCCTCTATGGCTACACCTTC.

This clone is a singleton in its sample. This chain uses TRBV24-1 with TRBJ2-7; D is unresolved. The V gene lost 4 bases and the J gene lost 4 bases, with 7 bases spanning the gap. The germline gives CDR1 KGHDR, CDR2 SFDVKD. The CDR3 has 12 residues. The DNA for the CDR3 is TGTGCCACCAGTGAAATCGGGTACGAGCAGTACTTC. It encodes CATSEIGYEQYF.

The rearrangement joins TRBV2 to TRBJ2-3, with TRBD2 matching over 8 bases. The J segment lost 4 bases and the V segment lost 8 bases, leaving 23 bases of the junction unmatched. Germline CDR1 is SNHLY and CDR2 is FYNNEI. The CDR3 runs 19 residues. The CDR3, as DNA: TGTGCCAGCTTTCTCCGGTCGCACACTAGCGGAGGGATGGCAGATACGCAGTATTTT. Protein product: CASFLRSHTSGGMADTQYF. Full variable domain (missing parts from reference TRBV2 and TRBJ2-3): EPEVTQTPSHQVTQMGQEVILRCVPISNHLYFYWYRQILGQKVEFLVSFYNNEISEKSEIFDDQFSVERPDGSNFTLKIRSTKLEDSAMYFCASFLRSHTSGGMADTQYFGPGTRLTVL.

This sequence joins TRBV19 and TRBJ2-1; D possibly corresponds to TRBD2 (7 bases). The CDR3 is 15 amino acids. V gave up 7 bases and J gave up 5 bases, with 18 bases separating them. Germline lookup yields CDR1 LNHDA and CDR2 SQIVND (reference sequence). The CDR3 region is CASTLGGGTNNEQFF. CDR3 nucleotide sequence: TGTGCCAGTACCTTAGGGGGGGGGACCAACAATGAGCAGTTCTTC.

This chain joins TRBV29-1 and TRBJ1-3; D call uncertain. From germline, CDR1 is SQVTM and CDR2 ANQGSEA. V lost 5 bases, J lost 0 bases, and 5 bases lay in between. The CDR3 has 12 residues. In DNA, the CDR3 is TGCAGCGTTTCTAGCTCTGGAAACACCATATATTTT. This gives the protein CSVSSSGNTIYF.

The rearrangement links TRBV30 to TRBJ1-5; D gene ambiguous. Germline V gene data show CDR1 as GTSNPN and CDR2 as SVGIG (reference sequence). The CDR3 is made up of 15 amino acids. Trimming took off 0 bases at V and 0 bases at J, with 9 bases between the two ends. CDR3 in DNA: TGTGCCTGGAGTGTAACGGGGATTAGCAATCAGCCCCAGCATTTT. It specifies CAWSVTGISNQPQHF.

The chain combines TRBV14 with TRBJ1-1, with D unclear. Trimming shortened V by 0 bases and J by 4 bases, and 18 bases separated the two germline ends. CDR1 and CDR2 from the germline V gene are SGHDN and FVKESK. This CDR3 is built from 17 residues. The CDR3 is CASSQELIGFAGTEAFF. In DNA form, the CDR3 reads TGTGCCAGCAGCCAAGAACTTATTGGATTTGCGGGCACTGAAGCTTTCTTT.

The chain uses TRBV12-3 or TRBV12-4 and TRBJ1-1; 7 bases map to TRBD1. This CDR3 is built from 13 residues. With V trimmed by 6 bases and J by 4 bases, 5 bases remained unmatched. CDR3 in DNA: TGTGCCAGCAGCCTGACAGGGACCACTGAAGCTTTCTTT. This sequence encodes CASSLTGTTEAFF.

This chain uses TRBV2 with TRBJ1-5, with 9 positions matching TRBD1. Germline lookup yields CDR1 SNHLY and CDR2 FYNNEI. Trimming at V came to 6 bases and at J to 10 bases, leaving 13 bases not matched to a gene. The CDR3 has 15 residues. CDR3 sequence (DNA): TGTGCCAGCAGAACGGGACAGGGAGGTGTGTTTCCCCAGCATTTT. Its protein is CASRTGQGGVFPQHF.

The gene calls are TRBV24-1 and TRBJ2-1; D is possibly TRBD2 (6 bases). Germline V lookup: CDR1 KGHDR, CDR2 SFDVKD. The CDR3 runs to 12 residues. Trimming cost V 9 bases and J 8 bases, with 13 bases left between them. The CDR3 reads CATSYGGYEQFF. In nucleotides, the CDR3 is TGTGCCACCTCCTATGGGGGGTATGAGCAGTTCTTC.

This clone showed up just once. The rearrangement uses TRBV2 and TRBJ1-6; D possibly corresponds to TRBD1 (5 bases). Germline values: CDR1 SNHLY, CDR2 FYNNEI. The CDR3 has 17 amino acids. V shed 3 bases and J shed 0 bases, with 12 bases lying between them. CDR3 protein: CASSDGQGSSYNSPLHF. The CDR3, as DNA: TGTGCCAGCAGTGACGGGCAGGGTAGCTCCTATAATTCACCCCTCCACTTT.

V usage is TRBV30 and J usage is TRBJ1-4; D is perhaps TRBD1 (5 bases). The germline CDR1 and CDR2 sequences are GTSNPN and SVGIG (reference sequence). The CDR3 covers 13 residues. V was clipped by 0 bases and J by 12 bases, with 14 bases between them. CDR3 nucleotide sequence: TGTGCCTGGAGTGTTATCGGCAGGGTGCAACTGTTTTTT. Encoded protein: CAWSVIGRVQLFF.